This T cell receptor (beta chain) emerged from a study of cytomegalovirus exposure and HLA in healthy donors. Study-level results: Most TCR sequences showed up rarely, but some public TCRs showed up in many donors.

The germline V gene encodes CDR1 SGDLS and CDR2 YYNGEE. V dropped 0 bases and J dropped 5 bases, with 8 bases sitting between them. The CDR3 runs 13 residues. For this clone: What it binds is not known.

Among the donors, all were healthy bone marrow donors. With 60 Vbeta and 13 Jbeta primers, the PCR was carried out. This table comes from immunoSEQ multiplex PCR, and its TCRdb copy is limited to in-frame clones, with some not included. Here the sample spans about 84,000 clones, around 90% being singletons. The chain is built from TRBV9 and TRBJ1-1; no reliable D call. Sequencing was performed on PBMCs. This TCR came from a man younger than 30 in good health and CMV-seronegative. The CDR3 loop reads CASSVEVGTEAFF. The CDR3 DNA is TGTGCCAGCAGCGTAGAGGTCGGGACTGAAGCTTTCTTT.